This T cell receptor (beta chain) was recovered during a study of OX40 agonist ivuxolimab in advanced cancers. About the investigation overall: Ivuxolimab was an agonistic, fully human IgG2 monoclonal antibody directed against OX40 (CD134), a costimulatory receptor. Intravenous ivuxolimab was administered to patients every 2 weeks at six dose levels: 0.01, 0.1, 0.3, 1.5, 3 and 10 mg/kg. Of the 52 patients in dose escalation, 19 had hepatocellular carcinoma, approximately 15 had melanoma, 9 had renal cell carcinoma and 9 had head and neck cancer. In the dose-escalation cohort, 70% to 85% of patients were male, and the mean age was around 60 years with a range of roughly 20 to 85. Prior anti-PD-1, anti-PD-L1 or anti-CTLA-4 therapy was permitted, and checkpoint inhibitors had been received by around 39% of dose-escalation patients. Partial responses were achieved by three dose-escalation patients, of whom one had hepatocellular carcinoma and two had cutaneous melanoma. Peripheral TCRbeta sequencing was intended to test whether TCR sequence diversity was altered and clonal T-cell expansion was caused by ivuxolimab. The paper covers the monotherapy dose-escalation part of the phase I ivuxolimab trial, which included N of about 50 patients.

Here is what the overall study found, with its caveats: At doses of 0.1 to 3.0 mg/kg, clonal expansion of both CD4+ and CD8+ blood T cells was observed from baseline to week 6. After ivuxolimab, expanded clones were on average more numerous among CD8+ T cells than among CD4+ T cells. Low levels of normalized T-cell clonal expansion were also seen in some patients who did not respond. Partial responders in the 0.1-3.0 mg/kg groups had among the lowest normalized peripheral clonal expansion, especially among CD8+ T cells. The antigen specificity of the peripheral T cells that underwent clonal expansion was not determined.

For sequencing of the TCRbeta CDR3 region, genomic DNA was extracted from the sorted cells. The immunoSEQ Assay was used for sequencing of TCRbeta CDR3 regions. Here the immuneACCESS table is served through TCRdb, limited to in-frame sequences with V and J called. Missing clones are a known gap in these copies; in checked studies unresolved V genes cover under half, and the rest lacks a known reason. A total of approximately 82,000 clones appear in this sample, 92% of them only once. The ten most abundant clones make up roughly 0.6% of the sample. On this clone itself: Its antigen specificity is not known. No per-base quality is available; no much larger clone lies one base away.

Patients with a history of autoimmune disease or receiving systemic immunosuppression were excluded from the trial. In every dose cohort, peripheral blood was drawn for TCR sequencing at baseline, cycle 4 day 1, and cycle 7 day 1. Samples came from an open-label, multicenter, first-in-human phase I dose-escalation trial of ivuxolimab. Adults with locally advanced or metastatic melanoma, renal cell, hepatocellular, or head and neck squamous cell carcinoma were enrolled in the trial. Before TCR sequencing, CD4+ T cells and CD8+ T cells from peripheral blood were sorted into separate populations. The sequence derives from an adult with an advanced solid tumor such as melanoma, head and neck, liver or kidney cancer. The sequenced sample was CD4+ or CD8+ T cells sorted from blood, obtained in a trial of the OX40 agonist ivuxolimab.

The sequenced DNA is TGCGCCAGGGACCACCCACAGACAGGGGAGAAAAGCAATCAGCCCCAGCATTTT. This yields the protein CARDHPQTGEKSNQPQHF. The sequence links TRBV5-1 to TRBJ1-5; 8 middle bases align to TRBD1. According to the germline V gene, CDR1 reads SGHRS and CDR2 reads YFSETQ. V trim: 8 bases; J trim: 1 base; unmatched bases: 17. CDR3 length: 18 amino acids, cysteine to phenylalanine. Of all the DNA, just the CDR3 is kept, 54 bases in frame from base 1.